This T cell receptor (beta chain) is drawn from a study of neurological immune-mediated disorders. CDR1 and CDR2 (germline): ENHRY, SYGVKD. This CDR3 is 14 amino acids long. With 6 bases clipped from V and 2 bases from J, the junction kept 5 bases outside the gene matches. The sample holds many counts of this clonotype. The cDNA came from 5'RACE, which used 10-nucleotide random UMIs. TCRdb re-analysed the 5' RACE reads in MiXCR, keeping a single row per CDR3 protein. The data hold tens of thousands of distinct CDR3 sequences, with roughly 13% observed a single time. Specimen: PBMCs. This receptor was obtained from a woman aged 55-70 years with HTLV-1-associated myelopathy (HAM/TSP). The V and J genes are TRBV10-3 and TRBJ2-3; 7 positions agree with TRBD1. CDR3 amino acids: CAISRDRDTDTQYF. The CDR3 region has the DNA TGTGCCATCAGCCGGGACAGAGACACAGATACGCAGTATTTT.